Following are 9 T cell receptor beta chains from one sample sequenced in a study of cytomegalovirus exposure and HLA in healthy donors. The PCR used 60 Vbeta and 13 Jbeta primers. Generated by immunoSEQ multiplex PCR, the TCRdb table keeps only in-frame clones and is missing some. The sample lists about 93,000 clones; around 77% were seen once. Material: PBMCs. These receptor sequences come from a man aged 25-40 years in good health and CMV-seronegative.

The rearrangement joins TRBV5-1 to TRBJ1-3; 8 nucleotides match TRBD1. Germline assignment: CDR1 SGHRS and CDR2 YFSETQ. CDR3 length: 16 amino acids. After removal of 3 bases from V and 4 bases from J, the junction contained 9 bases not matched to a gene. The chain's CDR3 is CASSWSDRGQGNTIYF. Written as DNA, the CDR3 is TGCGCCAGCAGCTGGAGTGACAGGGGCCAAGGAAACACCATATATTTT.

The V and J genes are TRBV25-1 and TRBJ1-4, with D possibly TRBD1 on 5 matching bases. V lost 5 bases and J lost 2, with 12 bases in between. The CDR3 loop spans 15 amino acids. In germline, CDR1 is MGHDK, CDR2 SYGVNS. The CDR3 sequence: CASSPWTSTNEKLFF. The CDR3 coding sequence is TGTGCCAGCAGTCCGTGGACATCCACTAATGAAAAACTGTTTTTT.

V usage is TRBV27 and J usage is TRBJ1-5; 7 positions match TRBD1. The CDR3 has 16 amino acids. CDR1 is MNHEY and CDR2 is SMNVEV in the germline V gene (reference sequence). J lost 0 bases, V lost 5 bases, and 7 bases had no gene match. The DNA for the CDR3 is TGTGCCAGCAGTGCCTCGGGACAGATTAGCAATCAGCCCCAGCATTTT. Amino acids: CASSASGQISNQPQHF.

This clone was seen a few times. The gene calls are TRBV9 and TRBJ2-1; 11 nucleotides line up with TRBD2. The CDR3 is 15 residues long. Germline lookup yields CDR1 SGDLS and CDR2 YYNGEE. Unmatched junction bases numbered 9, after V lost 4 bases and J lost 9 bases. CDR3 sequence reads: CASSPRLAGRGEQFF. CDR3 nucleotide sequence: TGTGCCAGCAGCCCTCGACTAGCGGGAAGAGGTGAGCAGTTCTTC.

V is TRBV13 and J is TRBJ2-1, with 9 nucleotides matching TRBD1. The CDR3 contains 17 residues. Losses at the gene ends were 1 base for V and 2 bases for J; bases not matched to a gene: 6. CDR1 is PRHDT, CDR2 FYEKMQ, per germline (reference sequence). In DNA form, the CDR3 reads TGTGCCAGCAGCTTAGCGCGTGGGACAGGGACCTACAATGAGCAGTTCTTC. The encoded protein is CASSLARGTGTYNEQFF. The full variable domain, with the rest looked up from reference TRBV13 and TRBJ2-1, is AAGVIQSPRHLIKEKRETATLKCYPIPRHDTVYWYQQGPGQDPQFLISFYEKMQSDKGSIPDRFSAQQFSDYHSELNMSSLELGDSALYFCASSLARGTGTYNEQFFGPGTRLTVL.

This chain joins TRBV9 and TRBJ2-1; TRBD2 aligns across 13 bases. The CDR3 runs 15 residues. The V segment lost 2 bases and the J segment 4 bases; nucleotides outside the gene matches: 0. CDR1 is SGDLS, CDR2 YYNGEE, per germline. Here the CDR3 DNA reads TGTGCCAGCAGCGTGACTAGCGGGGGGTACAATGAGCAGTTCTTC. Translated, it gives CASSVTSGGYNEQFF.

This chain links TRBV4-1 with TRBJ2-7; tentative D call: TRBD2 (5 bases). The CDR3 has 15 amino acids. V shed 1 base and J shed 3 bases, with 13 bases lying between them. The germline gives CDR1 MGHRA, CDR2 YSYEKL. CDR3 protein: CASSQVQGGFYEQYV. The CDR3 DNA follows: TGCGCCAGCAGCCAAGTCCAAGGCGGGTTCTACGAGCAGTACGTC.

This clone was counted only a few times. The rearrangement links TRBV5-6 to TRBJ2-1, with TRBD2 identical over 10 bases. After removal of 1 base from V and 2 bases from J, the junction contained 9 bases not matched to a gene. The CDR3 sequence is 18 residues long. Germline-derived CDR1 and CDR2 are SGHDT and YYEEEE. CDR3 region: CASSLRTSGRRTYNEQFF. In nucleotides, the CDR3 is TGTGCCAGCAGCTTGCGGACTAGCGGACGAAGGACCTACAATGAGCAGTTCTTC.

This clone was seen a handful of times. The chain has TRBV5-1 and TRBJ1-1; D possibly corresponds to TRBD1 (5 bases). V gave up 4 bases and J gave up 3 bases, with 13 bases separating them. Germline V gives CDR1 SGHRS, CDR2 YFSETQ. The CDR3 totals 14 residues. CDR3 sequence: CASSPEGVYTEAFF. The CDR3 nucleotides are TGCGCCAGCAGCCCGGAAGGGGTATACACTGAAGCTTTCTTT.